This is a list of T cell receptor beta chains from one sample in a study of T cell responses to AZD1222 COVID-19 vaccine. Profiling relied on immunoSEQ multiplex PCR, and the TCRdb table lists in-frame clones only, not all of them. Among fewer than 100,000 clones listed, around 90% were seen once. The sequencing used peripheral blood, collected on day 0 of AZD1222 vaccination. The source is an adult in good health. Both conserved end residues are part of each CDR3. Clone size is shown for a subset of rows, as once, few, many or a class of expanded clone.

TRBV6-5	once	TRBJ1-2	CASSYSLRYGYTF
TRBV11-2	-	TRBJ1-5	CASSLDKGFQPQHF
TRBV2	-	TRBJ2-1	CASSYGPYNEQFF
TRBV29-1	-	TRBJ2-5	CSVRKRGDGQYF
TRBV30	-	TRBJ2-1	CAWSQGPGLGEQFF
TRBV3-1/TRBV3-2	-	TRBJ1-2	CASSQDLSTNKYGYTF
TRBV18	once	TRBJ1-3	CASSPEAASGNTIYF
TRBV10-3	-	TRBJ2-3	CAISEGTGSTDTQYF
TRBV9	-	TRBJ1-3	CASSVGWPGDTIYF
TRBV9	-	TRBJ2-7	CASSVGHGEWEQYF
TRBV9	-	TRBJ2-2	CASSVAFQTGELFF
TRBV9	-	TRBJ1-5	CASSVGSGRGDQPQHF
TRBV9	-	TRBJ2-2	CASSVPVGHSNTGELFF
TRBV5-1	once	TRBJ2-5	CASSLDETQYF
TRBV5-8	once	TRBJ1-1	CASSQIQGWDTEAFF
TRBV7-6	-	TRBJ2-3	CASSLATYGGGVADTQYF
TRBV5-4	-	TRBJ2-3	CASSLGLAGGPDTQYF
TRBV7-2	-	TRBJ1-1	CASSLTRGSTEAFF
TRBV6-2/TRBV6-3	-	TRBJ2-2	CASSTSWDLTWTGELFF
TRBV6-5	-	TRBJ1-4	CASNPRRATNEKLFF
TRBV7-3	few	TRBJ1-6	CASSLVGGNSPLHF
TRBV21-1	-	TRBJ1-1	CASSNARRGRNTEAFF
TRBV7-8	once	TRBJ2-1	CASSPQGEQFF
TRBV18	-	TRBJ2-7	CASSPLGPAYEQYF
TRBV5-6	-	TRBJ2-7	CASSPRLAGGSEQYF
TRBV27	-	TRBJ2-1	CASTPTTLNEQFF
TRBV5-8	-	TRBJ1-2	CASSRLGQGGTLPYGYTF
TRBV12-5	once	TRBJ1-6	CASGYGTGDSPLHF
TRBV28	-	TRBJ1-1	CASSIRVTARGPEAFF
TRBV5-6	-	TRBJ1-1	CASSRITGGLNTEAFF